This TCR beta chain is from a study of PD-1 blockade in classical Hodgkin lymphoma. With regard to this clone: What it binds is unknown.

Study results and caveats: Complete responders showed a baseline diversity that resembled the diversity of newly diagnosed patients. Diversity in CD4+ TCRs, unlike that measured in CD8+ TCRs, had risen significantly by C4D1. When nivolumab was started under 1 year after ASCT, patients were excluded. A reduction in baseline TCR diversity was reportedly seen in newly diagnosed patients relative to healthy donors.

CDR1 is SGHAT, CDR2 FQNNGV, per germline. V dropped 5 bases and J dropped 10 bases, with 8 bases sitting between them. This CDR3 region has 11 residues. Only in-frame clones appear in the TCRdb table, and some are missing; sequencing was by immunoSEQ multiplex PCR. The table has 80,000 to 100,000 clones, around 93% seen once; the top ten hold 2%. Time point: cycle 4 day 1 (C4D1), after less than seven weeks of nivolumab. Each patient relapsed following autologous stem cell transplantation, and prior brentuximab vedotin exposure differed. The clonotype comes from a human donor with classical Hodgkin lymphoma. V gene TRBV11-2 combines with J gene TRBJ1-4; D is undetermined. The material sequenced was peripheral blood mononuclear cells (PBMCs), taken before the fourth cycle of nivolumab. CDR3 in amino acids: CASSREGKLFF. The DNA of the CDR3 is TGTGCCAGCAGCCGTGAAGGAAAACTGTTTTTT.